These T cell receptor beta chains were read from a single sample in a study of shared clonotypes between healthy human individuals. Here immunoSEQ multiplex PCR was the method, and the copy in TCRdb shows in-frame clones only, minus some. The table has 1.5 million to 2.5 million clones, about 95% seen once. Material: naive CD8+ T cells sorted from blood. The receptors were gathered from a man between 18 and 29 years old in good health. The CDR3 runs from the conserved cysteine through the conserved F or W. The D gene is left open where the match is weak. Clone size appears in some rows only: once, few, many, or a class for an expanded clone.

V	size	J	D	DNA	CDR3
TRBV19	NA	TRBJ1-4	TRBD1	TGTGCCAGTAGTATCGTGGGGACAGCTTATGAAAAACTGTTTTTT	CASSIVGTAYEKLFF
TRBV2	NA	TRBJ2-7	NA	TGTGCCAGCACCGTCGGCGGCTCCTACGAGCAGTACTTC	CASTVGGSYEQYF
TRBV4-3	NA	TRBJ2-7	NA	TGCGCCAGCAGCCAAGAGGTCCGGGGGACCTACGAGCAGTACTTC	CASSQEVRGTYEQYF
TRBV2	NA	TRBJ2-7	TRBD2	TGTGCCAGTCGACTAGCGGGGTCGGATTACCACGAGCAGTACTTC	CASRLAGSDYHEQYF
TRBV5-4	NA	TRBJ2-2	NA	TGTGCCACCGAGGGACCGGTGGATACCGGGGAGCTGTTTTTT	CATEGPVDTGELFF
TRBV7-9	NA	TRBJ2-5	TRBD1	TGTGCCAGCAGCCCAGGACAGGGGAGAGAGACCCAGTACTTC	CASSPGQGRETQYF
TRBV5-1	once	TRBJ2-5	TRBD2	TGCGCCAGCAGCGCCGTTGCGAGGGGAGGGGAGACCCAGTACTTC	CASSAVARGGETQYF
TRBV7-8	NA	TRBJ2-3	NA	TGTGCCAGCAGCTTATGGGAGGGCACAGATACGCAGTATTTT	CASSLWEGTDTQYF
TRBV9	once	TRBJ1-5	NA	TGTGCCAGCAGCGTCGGGGGAAATAGCAATCAGCCCCAGCATTTT	CASSVGGNSNQPQHF
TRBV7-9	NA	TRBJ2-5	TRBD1	TGTGCCAGCAGCTTCGACAGGGGACAAGAGACCCAGTACTTC	CASSFDRGQETQYF
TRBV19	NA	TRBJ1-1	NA	TGTGCCAGTAGTATTAGTAGGGTAACTGAAGCTTTCTTT	CASSISRVTEAFF